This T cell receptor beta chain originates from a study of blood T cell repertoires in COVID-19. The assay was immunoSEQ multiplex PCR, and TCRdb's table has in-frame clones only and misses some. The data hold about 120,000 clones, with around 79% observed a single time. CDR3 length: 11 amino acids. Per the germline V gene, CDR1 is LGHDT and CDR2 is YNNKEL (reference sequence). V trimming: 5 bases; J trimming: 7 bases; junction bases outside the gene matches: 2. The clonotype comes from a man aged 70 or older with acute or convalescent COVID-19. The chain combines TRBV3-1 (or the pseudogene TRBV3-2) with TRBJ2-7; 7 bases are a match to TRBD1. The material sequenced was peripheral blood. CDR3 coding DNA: TGTGCCAGCAGCGTGGACAGGGAGCAGTACTTC. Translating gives CASSVDREQYF.